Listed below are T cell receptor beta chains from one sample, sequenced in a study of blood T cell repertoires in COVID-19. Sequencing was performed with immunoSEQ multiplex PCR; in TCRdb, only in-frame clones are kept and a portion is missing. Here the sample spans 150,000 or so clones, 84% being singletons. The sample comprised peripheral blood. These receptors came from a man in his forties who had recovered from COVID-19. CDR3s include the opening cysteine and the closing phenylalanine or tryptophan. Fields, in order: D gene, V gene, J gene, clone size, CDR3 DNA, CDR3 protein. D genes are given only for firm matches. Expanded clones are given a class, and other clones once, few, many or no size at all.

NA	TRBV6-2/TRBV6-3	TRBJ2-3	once	TGTGCCAGCAGTTACTCGAGGGCCGGGGGGCCAGATACGCAGTATTTT	CASSYSRAGGPDTQYF
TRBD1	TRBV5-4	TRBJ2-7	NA	TGTGCCAGCAGCTCGGGACAGGACCTCTCCTACGAGCAGTACTTC	CASSSGQDLSYEQYF
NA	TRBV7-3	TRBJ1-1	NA	TGTGCCAGCAGCCGCAGGGAGAACACTGAAGCTTTCTTT	CASSRRENTEAFF
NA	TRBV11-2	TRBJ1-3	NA	TGTGCCAGCAGCTTAGATCAGGGAAACACCATATATTTT	CASSLDQGNTIYF
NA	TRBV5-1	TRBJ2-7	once	TGCGCCAGCAAACAGGGTTACGAGCAGTACTTC	CASKQGYEQYF
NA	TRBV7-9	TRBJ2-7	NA	TGTGCCAGCAGTACCGAACGAGGGACCTACGAGCAGTACTTC	CASSTERGTYEQYF
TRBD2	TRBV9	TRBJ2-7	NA	TGTGCCAGCAGCGCCCCCAGTAGCGGGATAGGCGAGCAGTACTTC	CASSAPSSGIGEQYF
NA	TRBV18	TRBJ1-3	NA	TGTGCCAGCTCACCCCCACAGAGTTCCATATATTTT	CASSPPQSSIYF
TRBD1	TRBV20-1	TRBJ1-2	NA	TGCAGTGTTCGGACAGGGTCTGGCTACACCTTC	CSVRTGSGYTF
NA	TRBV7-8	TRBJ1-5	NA	TGTGCCAGCAGCCGATACAATCAGCCCCAGCATTTT	CASSRYNQPQHF
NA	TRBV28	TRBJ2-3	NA	TGTGCCAGCAGCATTAATGGACCTCCCGGGGTCACAGATACGCAGTATTTT	CASSINGPPGVTDTQYF
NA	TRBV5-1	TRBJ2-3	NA	TGCGCCAGCAGCCAACGACAGGGCACAGATACGCAGTATTTT	CASSQRQGTDTQYF
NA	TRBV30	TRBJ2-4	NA	TGTGCCTGGAACCGTCCCGAGCAAGCCAAAAACATTCAGTACTTC	CAWNRPEQAKNIQYF
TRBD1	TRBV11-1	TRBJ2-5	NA	TGTGCCAGCAGCCACGGACAGGGCGGGGAGACCCAGTACTTC	CASSHGQGGETQYF
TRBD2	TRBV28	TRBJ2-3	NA	TGTGCCAGCAGTCCTCCAGCGGGGCACACAGATACGCAGTATTTT	CASSPPAGHTDTQYF
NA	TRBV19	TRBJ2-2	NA	TGTGCCAGTAGGTACGGGACATTGAACACCGGGGAGCTGTTTTTT	CASRYGTLNTGELFF
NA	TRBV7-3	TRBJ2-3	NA	TGTGCCAGCAGCTTAGGCGGTCAGGGATCGGGAGATACGCAGTATTTT	CASSLGGQGSGDTQYF
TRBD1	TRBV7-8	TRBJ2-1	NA	TGTGCCAGCAGCTTAGGCACTGGGGACAGGTATGTCAATGAGCAGTTCTTC	CASSLGTGDRYVNEQFF
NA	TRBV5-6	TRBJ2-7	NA	TGTGCCAGCAGCCTGGGGTTTGTAGACGAGCAGTACTTC	CASSLGFVDEQYF
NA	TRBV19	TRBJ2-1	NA	TGTGCCAGTAGTATAGTGCCAGCGGAGTACAATGAGCAGTTCTTC	CASSIVPAEYNEQFF
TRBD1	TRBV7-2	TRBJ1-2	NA	TGTGCCAGCAGGATAATCAGGGGGCCGGGCTATGGCTACACCTTC	CASRIIRGPGYGYTF
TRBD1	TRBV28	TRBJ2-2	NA	TGTGCCAGCAGCCCAGGGGGCTTGACCGGGGAGCTGTTTTTT	CASSPGGLTGELFF
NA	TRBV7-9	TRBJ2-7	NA	TGTGCCAGCAGCTTAGAGGAGTCCCGTTCCTCCTACGAGCAGTACTTC	CASSLEESRSSYEQYF
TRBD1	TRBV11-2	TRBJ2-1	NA	TGTGCCAGCAGCCTCCGGACAGGGAGCTCCTACAATGAGCAGTTCTTC	CASSLRTGSSYNEQFF
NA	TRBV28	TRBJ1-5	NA	TGTGCCAGCAGTTTATCAGGGGCGGAGCAGCCCCAGCATTTT	CASSLSGAEQPQHF